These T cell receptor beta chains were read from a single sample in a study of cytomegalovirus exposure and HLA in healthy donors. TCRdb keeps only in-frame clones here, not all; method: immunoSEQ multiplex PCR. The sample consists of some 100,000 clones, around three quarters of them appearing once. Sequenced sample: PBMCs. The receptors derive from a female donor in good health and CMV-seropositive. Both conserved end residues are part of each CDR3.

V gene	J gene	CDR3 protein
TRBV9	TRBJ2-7	CASSVATGATYEQYF
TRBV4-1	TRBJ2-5	CASSQGQLETQYF
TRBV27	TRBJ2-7	CASSRYPQGPYEQYF
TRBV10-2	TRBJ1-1	CASKRQEQGTEAFF
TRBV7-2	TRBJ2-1	CASSLVPLAGWWFF
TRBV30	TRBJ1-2	CAWVGRGRRGVYGYTF
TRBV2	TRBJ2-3	CASSFTYTGLAGGPGTDTQYF
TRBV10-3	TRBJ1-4	CAIRGVGEKLFF
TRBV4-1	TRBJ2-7	CASSQGLGDEQYF
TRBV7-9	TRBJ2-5	CASSRLAGGETQYF
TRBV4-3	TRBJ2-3	CASSQDRLAGNTQYF
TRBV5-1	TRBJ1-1	CASSLGALTEAFF
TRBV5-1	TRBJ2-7	CASSLAAGGYEQYF
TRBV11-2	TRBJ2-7	CASSLDQMDEQYF
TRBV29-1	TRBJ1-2	CSVYLSGQRRRGYTF
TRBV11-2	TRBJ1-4	CASSKRTAPNEKLFF
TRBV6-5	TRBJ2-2	CASSLRGPNTGELFF
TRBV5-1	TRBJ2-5	CASSPGLQETQYF
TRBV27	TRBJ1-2	CASSPSVGPYGYTF
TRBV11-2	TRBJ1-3	CASSLAGNTIYF
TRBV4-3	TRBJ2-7	CASSQAEEGAHEQYF
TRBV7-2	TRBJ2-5	CASSLDATRGETQYF
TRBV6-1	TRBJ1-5	CASIEGGRQPQHF
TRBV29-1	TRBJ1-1	CSVEDQRGTEAFF
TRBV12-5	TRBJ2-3	CASGSGQGVSDTQYF
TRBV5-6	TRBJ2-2	CASSLRTSGRSGELFF
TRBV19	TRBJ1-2	CASGQGLGIGYTF
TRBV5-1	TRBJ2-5	CASSQGDQETQYF
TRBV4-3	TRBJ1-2	CASSQDAGGASYTF
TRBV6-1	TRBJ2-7	CASSGGQGGPYEQYF
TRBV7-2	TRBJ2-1	CASTRGSQGYNEQFF